Shown below are 12 T cell receptor beta chains from a single sample sequenced in a study of identical twins. TCRdb reprocessed the 5' RACE reads via MiXCR and lists one record per CDR3 protein. The sample includes 1.5 million to 2 million distinct CDR3 sequences, around 33% of them seen just once. Sequenced: cord blood. These receptors were collected from a newborn girl in good health.

The rearrangement links TRBV4-1 to TRBJ1-2; weak D call: TRBD1 (5 bases). The V and J ends lost 3 bases and 5 bases respectively, with 10 bases between them. CDR1 and CDR2 from the germline V gene are MGHRA and YSYEKL. The CDR3 runs 13 residues. The CDR3 sequence: CASSQADRYGYTF. The CDR3 coding sequence is TGCGCCAGCAGCCAGGCAGACAGATATGGCTACACCTTC.

In DNA form, the CDR3 reads TGCAGTGCTAGAGTCAGGGGGTTGAACACTGAAGCTTTCTTT. Protein: CSARVRGLNTEAFF. V gene TRBV20-1 combines with J gene TRBJ1-1, with 7 positions matching TRBD1. V lost 1 base, J lost 0 bases, and 2 bases stayed unmatched. Per germline, CDR1 DFQATT and CDR2 SNEGSKA (reference sequence). The CDR3 contains 14 residues.

This sequence joins TRBV4-1 and TRBJ2-3, with D tentatively TRBD2 (6 bases). V was pared by 3 bases and J by 2 bases, with 12 bases between. Looked up from germline, CDR1 is MGHRA and CDR2 is YSYEKL. The CDR3 has 15 residues. CDR3 in amino acids: CASSQLGLVTDTQYF. DNA of the CDR3: TGCGCCAGCAGCCAGCTGGGACTTGTCACAGATACGCAGTATTTT.

This rearrangement joins TRBV6-1 to TRBJ2-1; TRBD2 aligns across 11 bases. The CDR3 has 18 amino acids. Per germline, CDR1 MNHNS and CDR2 SASEGT. J gave up 4 bases and V 5 bases, and 13 bases lay outside the gene matches. The CDR3 nucleotides are TGTGCCAGCAGTCCCCTGGGGGGGCGACTAGCGGGATACAATGAGCAGTTCTTC. Translated: CASSPLGGRLAGYNEQFF.

The rearrangement joins TRBV7-2 to TRBJ2-5; 10 bases fit TRBD2. The J call may be in error: the DNA end matches TRBJ2-7 better. This CDR3 has 15 amino acids. CDR1 and CDR2 from the germline V gene are SGHTA and FQGNSA. The CDR3 loop is CASSSRAGGSYEQYF. The CDR3 nucleotides read TGTGCCAGCAGCTCCCGAGCGGGAGGGTCCTACGAGCAGTACTTC.

This clonotype turned up a few times. V gene TRBV10-3 combines with J gene TRBJ2-3, with TRBD2 identical over 10 bases. CDR1 and CDR2 (germline): ENHRY, SYGVKD. The V segment lost 6 bases and the J segment 4 bases; nucleotides outside the gene matches: 10. The CDR3 is 16 amino acids. CDR3 region: CAISEASGSLPDTQYF. The CDR3 coding sequence is TGTGCCATCAGCGAAGCTAGCGGGAGTCTTCCAGATACGCAGTATTTT.

The chain combines TRBV7-9 with TRBJ2-3; D may be TRBD1 or TRBD2 (5 bases each). Germline CDR1 and CDR2: SEHNR and FQNEAQ (reference sequence). V was clipped by 4 bases and J by 4 bases, with 15 bases between them. The CDR3 contains 15 residues. The CDR3 loop is CASSYLSQGADTQYF. CDR3 DNA: TGTGCCAGCAGCTACTTATCGCAGGGAGCAGATACGCAGTATTTT.

The V gene is TRBV7-9, the J gene TRBJ2-2; 7 nucleotides agree with TRBD2. Per germline, CDR1 SEHNR and CDR2 FQNEAQ (reference sequence). V gave up 1 base and J gave up 5 bases; unmatched junction bases: 7. CDR3 size: 16 residues. The DNA of the CDR3 is TGTGCCAGCAGCTTAGGAGGCGGGAGTAGTACCGGGGAGCTGTTTTTT. It encodes CASSLGGGSSTGELFF.

With respect to this clonotype: A much larger clone lies one base from this, so it may be a read error. The chain uses TRBV2 and TRBJ2-3; D might be TRBD1 (6 bases). CDR3 length: 13 residues. Germline V gene lookup returns CDR1 SNHLY and CDR2 FYNNEI. The CDR3 here is CASSEDSTGTQYF. Written as DNA, the CDR3 is TGTGCCAGCAGTGAGGACAGCACAGGTACGCAGTATTTT. Filled out from reference TRBV2 and TRBJ2-3, the complete variable domain reads EPEVTQTPSHQVTQMGQEVILRCVPISNHLYFYWYRQILGQKVEFLVSFYNNEISEKSEIFDDQFSVERPDGSNFTLKIRSTKLEDSAMYFCASSEDSTGTQYFGPGTRLTVL.

The chain couples TRBV2 to TRBJ1-3; D is undetermined. Trimming took off 6 bases at V and 3 bases at J, with 6 bases between the two ends. Germline-derived CDR1 and CDR2 are SNHLY and FYNNEI. There are 12 residues in the CDR3. The CDR3 bases are TGTGCCAGCAGACAGTTTGGAAACACCATATATTTT. Translating it yields CASRQFGNTIYF. The whole variable domain, filled in from reference TRBV2 and TRBJ1-3, reads EPEVTQTPSHQVTQMGQEVILRCVPISNHLYFYWYRQILGQKVEFLVSFYNNEISEKSEIFDDQFSVERPDGSNFTLKIRSTKLEDSAMYFCASRQFGNTIYFGEGSWLTVV.

This clonotype was picked up a small number of times. The chain joins TRBV11-2 to TRBJ2-1; a possible D gene is TRBD1 (6 bases). With 3 bases removed from V and 9 bases from J, the gap between germline ends came to 15 bases. This CDR3 is built from 14 residues. Germline loops: CDR1 SGHAT, CDR2 FQNNGV. The CDR3 reads CASSLGGGLGEQFF. DNA for the CDR3: TGTGCCAGCAGCTTGGGTGGGGGCCTGGGTGAGCAGTTCTTC.

This clonotype was picked up a small number of times. V gene TRBV5-1 combines with J gene TRBJ2-7; no clear D gene. The length of the CDR3 is 14 residues. Trimming removed 2 bases from V and 2 bases from J, with 11 bases in between. From germline, CDR1 is SGHRS and CDR2 YFSETQ. The CDR3, as DNA: TGCGCCAGCAGCTTCGAGAACCCAGCCTACGAGCAGTACTTC. Translated, it gives CASSFENPAYEQYF. Variable domain in full (rest from reference TRBV5-1 and TRBJ2-7): KAGVTQTPRYLIKTRGQQVTLSCSPISGHRSVSWYQQTPGQGLQFLFEYFSETQRNKGNFPGRFSGRQFSNSRSEMNVSTLELGDSALYLCASSFENPAYEQYFGPGTRLTVT.